The clone carrying this T cell receptor (beta chain) was found many times. The antigen remains unidentified. The sample is drawn from a study of blood T cells in healthy people across ages. Study outcomes and limitations: While age rose, TCR beta diversity per million T cells dropped in a roughly linear way.

Peripheral blood from each donor was collected in a volume of 8 to 10 milliliters. A second PCR of roughly 7 to 11 cycles used a sample-barcoded 5' primer and a J-beta primer mix. TCRdb called the 5' RACE reads again in MiXCR, with one record for every CDR3 protein. The sample has 550,000 to 750,000 distinct CDR3 sequences, roughly 21% seen once. The V end lost 5 bases, the J end lost 6 bases, and 18 bases lay between the germline ends. The CDR3 length is 15 residues. The receptor was isolated from a man aged 70 or older in good health. Sequencing was performed on blood. The chain is built from TRBV12-3 or TRBV12-4 and TRBJ2-3, with D possibly being TRBD2 (5 bases). CDR3 in amino acids: CASSDGGPGGDTQYF. The CDR3 bases are TGTGCCAGCAGTGACGGCGGGCCAGGCGGCGATACGCAGTATTTT.